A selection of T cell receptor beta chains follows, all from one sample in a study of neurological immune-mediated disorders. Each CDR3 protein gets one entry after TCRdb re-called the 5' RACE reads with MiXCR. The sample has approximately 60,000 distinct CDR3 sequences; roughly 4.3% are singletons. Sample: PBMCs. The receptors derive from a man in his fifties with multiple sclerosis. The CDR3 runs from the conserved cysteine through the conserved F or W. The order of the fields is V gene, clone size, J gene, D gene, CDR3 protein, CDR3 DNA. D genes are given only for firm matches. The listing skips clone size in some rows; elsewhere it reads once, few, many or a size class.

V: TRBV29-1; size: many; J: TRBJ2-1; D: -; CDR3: CSVESGGAGNEQFF; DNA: TGCAGCGTTGAGAGCGGTGGAGCGGGCAATGAGCAGTTCTTC
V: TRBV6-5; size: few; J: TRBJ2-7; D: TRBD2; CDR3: CASRTSGGVTEQYF; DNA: TGTGCCAGCCGGACTAGCGGGGGGGTTACAGAGCAGTACTTC
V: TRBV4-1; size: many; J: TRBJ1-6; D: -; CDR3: CASTRGSYNSPLHF; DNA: TGCGCCAGCACCCGGGGCTCCTATAATTCACCCCTCCACTTT
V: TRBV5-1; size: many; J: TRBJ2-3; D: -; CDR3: CASSLFDGSTDTQYF; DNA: TGCGCCAGCAGCTTGTTTGACGGTTCGACAGATACGCAGTATTTT
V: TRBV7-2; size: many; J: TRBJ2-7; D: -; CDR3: CASSFTDSYEQYF; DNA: TGTGCCAGCAGCTTTACCGATTCCTACGAGCAGTACTTC
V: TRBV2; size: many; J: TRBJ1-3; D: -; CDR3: CASSELRDISGNTIYF; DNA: TGTGCCAGCAGTGAGCTCCGGGACATCTCTGGAAACACCATATATTTT
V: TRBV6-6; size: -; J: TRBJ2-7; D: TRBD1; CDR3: CASSYSSDRGSKAYEQYF; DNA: TGTGCCAGCAGTTACTCGAGTGACAGGGGTAGTAAGGCCTACGAGCAGTACTTC
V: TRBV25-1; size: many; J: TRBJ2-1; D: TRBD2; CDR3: CASSEWASGGYNEQFF; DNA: TGTGCCAGCAGTGAATGGGCTAGCGGGGGGTACAATGAGCAGTTCTTC
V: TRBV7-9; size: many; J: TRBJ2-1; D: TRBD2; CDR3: CASSNAARTSPGRVHEQFF; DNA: TGTGCCAGCAGCAACGCCGCTCGGACTAGCCCAGGAAGAGTCCATGAGCAGTTCTTC
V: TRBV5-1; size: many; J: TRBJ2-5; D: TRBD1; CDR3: CASSSYRGMRETQYF; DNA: TGCGCCAGCAGCTCCTACAGGGGGATGAGGGAGACCCAGTACTTC
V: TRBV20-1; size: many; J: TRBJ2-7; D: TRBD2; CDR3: CSAAYSGGTDEQYF; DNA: TGCAGTGCGGCATATAGCGGGGGGACAGACGAGCAGTACTTC
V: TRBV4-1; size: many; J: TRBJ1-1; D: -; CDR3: CASSSQENTEAFF; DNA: TGCGCCAGCAGCTCACAGGAGAACACTGAAGCTTTCTTT
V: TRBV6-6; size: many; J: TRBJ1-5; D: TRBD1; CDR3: CASSPDRDKSSNQPQHF; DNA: TGTGCCAGCAGCCCGGACAGGGATAAGAGTAGCAATCAGCCCCAGCATTTT
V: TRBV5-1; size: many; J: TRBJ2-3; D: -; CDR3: CASSLDTLDTQYF; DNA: TGCGCCAGCAGCTTGGACACATTAGATACGCAGTATTTT
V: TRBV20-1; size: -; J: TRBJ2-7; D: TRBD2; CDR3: CSYLAGDPGSYEQYF; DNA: TGCAGTTACTTAGCGGGAGACCCGGGATCCTACGAGCAGTACTTC
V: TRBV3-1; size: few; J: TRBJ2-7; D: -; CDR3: CVSQDGGEQYF; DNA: TGTGTCAGCCAAGATGGGGGCGAGCAGTACTTC
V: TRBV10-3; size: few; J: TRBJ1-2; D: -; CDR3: CAISKDNYGYTF; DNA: TGTGCCATCAGCAAGGATAACTATGGCTACACCTTC
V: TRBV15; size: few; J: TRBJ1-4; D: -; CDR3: CATSRDLGLNEKLFF; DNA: TGTGCCACCAGCAGAGATCTCGGCCTTAATGAAAAACTGTTTTTT
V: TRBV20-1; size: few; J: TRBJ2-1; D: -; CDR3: CSARGADYSYNEQFF; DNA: TGCAGTGCTAGAGGCGCGGATTACTCCTACAATGAGCAGTTCTTC
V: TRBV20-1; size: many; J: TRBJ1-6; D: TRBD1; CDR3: CSARETGFNNSPLNF; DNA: TGCAGTGCTAGAGAGACAGGGTTTAATAATTCACCCCTCAACTTT
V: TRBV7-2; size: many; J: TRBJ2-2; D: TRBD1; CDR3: CASSPIQGSGGELFF; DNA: TGTGCCAGCAGCCCTATACAGGGGTCCGGCGGGGAGCTGTTTTTT
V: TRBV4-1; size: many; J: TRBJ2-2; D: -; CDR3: CASSQGPGHPNAGELFF; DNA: TGCGCCAGCAGCCAAGGTCCGGGGCACCCGAACGCCGGGGAGCTGTTTTTT
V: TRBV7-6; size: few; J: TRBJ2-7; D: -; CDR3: CASSLAGGFSYEQYF; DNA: TGTGCCAGCAGCTTAGCAGGCGGCTTCTCCTACGAGCAGTACTTC
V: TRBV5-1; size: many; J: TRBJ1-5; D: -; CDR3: CASSFDGVSNQPQNF; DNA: TGCGCCAGCAGCTTTGACGGCGTTAGCAATCAGCCCCAGAATTTT
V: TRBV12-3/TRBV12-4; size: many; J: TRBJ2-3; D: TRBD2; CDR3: CASSLKLAGDTDTQYF; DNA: TGTGCCAGCAGTTTAAAACTAGCGGGAGACACAGATACGCAGTATTTT
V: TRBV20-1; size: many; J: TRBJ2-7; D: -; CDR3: CSAKGPAYEQYF; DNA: TGCAGTGCTAAGGGACCGGCGTACGAGCAGTACTTC
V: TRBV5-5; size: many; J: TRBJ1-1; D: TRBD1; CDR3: CASSLTRTGRANTEAFF; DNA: TGTGCCAGCAGCTTGACACGGACAGGGAGGGCGAACACTGAAGCTTTCTTT
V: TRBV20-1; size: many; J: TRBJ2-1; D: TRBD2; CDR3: CSARALAGGEQFF; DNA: TGCAGTGCTAGAGCGCTAGCGGGAGGTGAGCAGTTCTTC